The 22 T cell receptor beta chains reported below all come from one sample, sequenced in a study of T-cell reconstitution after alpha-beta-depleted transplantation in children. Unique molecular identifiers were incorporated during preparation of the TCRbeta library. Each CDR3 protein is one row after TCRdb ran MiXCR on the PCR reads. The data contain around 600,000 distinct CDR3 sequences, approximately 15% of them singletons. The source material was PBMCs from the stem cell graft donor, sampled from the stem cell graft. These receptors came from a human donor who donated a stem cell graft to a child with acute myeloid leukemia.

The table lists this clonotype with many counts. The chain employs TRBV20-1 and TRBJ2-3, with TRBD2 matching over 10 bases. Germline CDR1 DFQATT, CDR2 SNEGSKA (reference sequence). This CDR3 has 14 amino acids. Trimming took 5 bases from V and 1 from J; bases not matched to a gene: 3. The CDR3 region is CSARTSGRTDTQYF. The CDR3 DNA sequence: TGCAGTGCTCGGACTAGCGGACGCACAGATACGCAGTATTTT.

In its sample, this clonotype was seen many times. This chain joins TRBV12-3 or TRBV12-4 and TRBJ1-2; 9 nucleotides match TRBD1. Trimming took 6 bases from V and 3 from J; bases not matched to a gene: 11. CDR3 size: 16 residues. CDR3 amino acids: CASSTDRGSTYYGYTF. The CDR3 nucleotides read TGTGCCAGCAGCACGGACAGGGGCTCGACGTACTATGGCTACACCTTC.

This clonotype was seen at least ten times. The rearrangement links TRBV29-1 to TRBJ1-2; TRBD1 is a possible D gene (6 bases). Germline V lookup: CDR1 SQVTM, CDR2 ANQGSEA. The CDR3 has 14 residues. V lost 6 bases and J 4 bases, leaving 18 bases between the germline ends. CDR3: CSVEQGRTGYGYTF. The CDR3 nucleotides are TGCAGCGTGGAACAGGGTAGGACGGGCTATGGCTACACCTTC.

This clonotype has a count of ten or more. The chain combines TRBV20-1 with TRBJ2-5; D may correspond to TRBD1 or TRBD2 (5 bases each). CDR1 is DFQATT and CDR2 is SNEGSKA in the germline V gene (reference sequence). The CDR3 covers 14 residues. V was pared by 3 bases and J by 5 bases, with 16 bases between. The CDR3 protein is CSARVEGKRETQYF. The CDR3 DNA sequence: TGCAGTGCTAGGGTCGAGGGGAAGCGGGAGACCCAGTACTTC.

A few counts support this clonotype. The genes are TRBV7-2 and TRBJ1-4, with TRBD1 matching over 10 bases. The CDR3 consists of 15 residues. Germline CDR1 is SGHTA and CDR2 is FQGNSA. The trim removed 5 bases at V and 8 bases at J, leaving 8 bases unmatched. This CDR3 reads CASSAMTGGTEKLFF. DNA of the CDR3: TGTGCCAGCAGCGCCATGACAGGGGGCACGGAAAAACTGTTTTTT. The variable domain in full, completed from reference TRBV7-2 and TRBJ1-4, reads GAGVSQSPSNKVTEKGKDVELRCDPISGHTALYWYRQSLGQGLEFLIYFQGNSAPDKSGLPSDRFSAERTGGSVSTLTIQRTQQEDSAVYLCASSAMTGGTEKLFFGSGTQLSVL.

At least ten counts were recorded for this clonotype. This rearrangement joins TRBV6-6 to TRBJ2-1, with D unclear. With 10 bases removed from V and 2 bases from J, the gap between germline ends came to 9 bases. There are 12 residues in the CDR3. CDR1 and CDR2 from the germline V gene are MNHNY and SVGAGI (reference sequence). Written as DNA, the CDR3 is TGTGCCACCTCGGAAGCCTACAATGAGCAGTTCTTC. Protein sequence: CATSEAYNEQFF.

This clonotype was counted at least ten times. CDR3 sequence reads: CSARGLQGAGQPQHF. Here the CDR3 DNA reads TGCAGTGCTAGAGGGCTCCAGGGGGCAGGGCAGCCCCAGCATTTT. The chain employs TRBV20-1 and TRBJ1-5; the match to TRBD1 covers 8 bases. CDR1 is DFQATT and CDR2 is SNEGSKA in the germline V gene (reference sequence). V shed 1 base, J shed 7 bases, and the junction held 9 bases outside the gene matches. The CDR3 runs to 15 residues.

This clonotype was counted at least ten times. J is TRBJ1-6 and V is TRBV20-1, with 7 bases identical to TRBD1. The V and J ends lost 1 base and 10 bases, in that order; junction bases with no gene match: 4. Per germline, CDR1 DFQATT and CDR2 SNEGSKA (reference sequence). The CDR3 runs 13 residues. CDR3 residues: CSARGTGVSPLHF. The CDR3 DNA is TGCAGTGCTAGAGGAACAGGGGTATCACCCCTCCACTTT.

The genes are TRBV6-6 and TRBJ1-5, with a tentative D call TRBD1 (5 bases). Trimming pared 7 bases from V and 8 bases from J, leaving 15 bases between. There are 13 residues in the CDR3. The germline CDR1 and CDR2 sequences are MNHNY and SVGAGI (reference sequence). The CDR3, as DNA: TGTGCCAGCAATTTGGAGGGGAGGAAGCCCCAGCATTTT. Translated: CASNLEGRKPQHF.

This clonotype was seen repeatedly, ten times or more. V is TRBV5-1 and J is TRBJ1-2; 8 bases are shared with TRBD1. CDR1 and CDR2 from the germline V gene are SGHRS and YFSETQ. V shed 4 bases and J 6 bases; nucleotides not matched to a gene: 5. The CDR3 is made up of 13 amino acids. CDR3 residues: CASSPQGGDGYTF. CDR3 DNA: TGCGCCAGCAGCCCACAGGGGGGGGATGGCTACACCTTC.

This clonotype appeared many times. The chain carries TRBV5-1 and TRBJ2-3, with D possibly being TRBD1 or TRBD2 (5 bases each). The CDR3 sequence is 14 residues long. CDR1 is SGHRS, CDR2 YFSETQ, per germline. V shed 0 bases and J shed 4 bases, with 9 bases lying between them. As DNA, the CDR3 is TGCGCCAGCAGCTTGGCCAGGGAGTCAGATACGCAGTATTTT. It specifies CASSLARESDTQYF.

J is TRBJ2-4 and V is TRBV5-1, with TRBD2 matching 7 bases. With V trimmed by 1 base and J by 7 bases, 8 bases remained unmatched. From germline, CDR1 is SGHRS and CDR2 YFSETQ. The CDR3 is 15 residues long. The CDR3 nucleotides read TGCGCCAGCAGCTTGCGGGGCCCCGGGGGGAACATTCAGTACTTC. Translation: CASSLRGPGGNIQYF. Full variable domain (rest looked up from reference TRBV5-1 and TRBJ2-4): KAGVTQTPRYLIKTRGQQVTLSCSPISGHRSVSWYQQTPGQGLQFLFEYFSETQRNKGNFPGRFSGRQFSNSRSEMNVSTLELGDSALYLCASSLRGPGGNIQYFGAGTRLSVL.

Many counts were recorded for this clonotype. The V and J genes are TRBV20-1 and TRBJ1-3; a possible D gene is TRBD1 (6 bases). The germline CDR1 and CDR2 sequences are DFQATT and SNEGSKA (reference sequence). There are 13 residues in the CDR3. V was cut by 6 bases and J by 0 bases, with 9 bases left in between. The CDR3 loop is CSARDNSGNTIYF. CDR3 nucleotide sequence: TGCAGTGCCCGGGACAACTCTGGAAACACCATATATTTT.

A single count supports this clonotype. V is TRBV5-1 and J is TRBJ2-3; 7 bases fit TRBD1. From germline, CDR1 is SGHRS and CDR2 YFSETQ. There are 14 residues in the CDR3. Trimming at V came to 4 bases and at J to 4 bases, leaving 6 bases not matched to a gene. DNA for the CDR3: TGCGCCAGCAGCCTCGGGACAGTGGCAGATACGCAGTATTTT. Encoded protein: CASSLGTVADTQYF. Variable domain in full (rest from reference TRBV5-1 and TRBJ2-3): KAGVTQTPRYLIKTRGQQVTLSCSPISGHRSVSWYQQTPGQGLQFLFEYFSETQRNKGNFPGRFSGRQFSNSRSEMNVSTLELGDSALYLCASSLGTVADTQYFGPGTRLTVL.

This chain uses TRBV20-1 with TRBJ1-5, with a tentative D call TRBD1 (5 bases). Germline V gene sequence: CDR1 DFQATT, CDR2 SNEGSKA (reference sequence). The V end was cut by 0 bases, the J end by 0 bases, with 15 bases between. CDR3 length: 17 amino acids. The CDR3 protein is CSARDPTTGYSNQPQHF. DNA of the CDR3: TGCAGTGCTAGAGACCCCACCACAGGTTATAGCAATCAGCCCCAGCATTTT.

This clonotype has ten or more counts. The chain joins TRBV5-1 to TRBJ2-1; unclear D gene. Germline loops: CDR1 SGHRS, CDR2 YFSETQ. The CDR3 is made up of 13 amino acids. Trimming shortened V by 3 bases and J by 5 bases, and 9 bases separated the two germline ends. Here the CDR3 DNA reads TGCGCCAGCAGCTCATACAGCCACAATGAGCAGTTCTTC. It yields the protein CASSSYSHNEQFF.

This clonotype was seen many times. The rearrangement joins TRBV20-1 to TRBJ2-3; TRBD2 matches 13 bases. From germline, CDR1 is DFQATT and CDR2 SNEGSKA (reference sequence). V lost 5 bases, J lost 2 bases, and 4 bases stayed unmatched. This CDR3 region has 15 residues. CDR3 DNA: TGCAGTGCTTATGGACTAGCGGGGGTCACAGATACGCAGTATTTT. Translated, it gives CSAYGLAGVTDTQYF.

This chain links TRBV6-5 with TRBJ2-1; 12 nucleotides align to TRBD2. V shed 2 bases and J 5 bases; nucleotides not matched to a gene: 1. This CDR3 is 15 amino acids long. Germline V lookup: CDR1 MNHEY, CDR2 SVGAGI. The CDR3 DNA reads TGTGCCAGCAGTTACCCTAGCGGGGGGGACAATGAGCAGTTCTTC. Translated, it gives CASSYPSGGDNEQFF.

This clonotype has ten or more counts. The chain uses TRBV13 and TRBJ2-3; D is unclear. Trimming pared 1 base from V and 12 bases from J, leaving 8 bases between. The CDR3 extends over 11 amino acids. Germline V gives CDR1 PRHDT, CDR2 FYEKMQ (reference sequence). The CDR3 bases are TGTGCCAGCAGCTTAGCCTCCCTCCAGTATTTT. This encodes CASSLASLQYF.

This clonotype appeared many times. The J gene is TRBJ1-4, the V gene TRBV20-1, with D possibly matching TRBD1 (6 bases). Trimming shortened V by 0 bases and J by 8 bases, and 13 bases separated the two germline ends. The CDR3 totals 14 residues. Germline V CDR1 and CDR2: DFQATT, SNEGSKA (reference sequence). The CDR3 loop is CSARDFRGEEKLFF. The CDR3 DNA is TGCAGTGCTAGAGATTTCAGGGGCGAGGAAAAACTGTTTTTT.

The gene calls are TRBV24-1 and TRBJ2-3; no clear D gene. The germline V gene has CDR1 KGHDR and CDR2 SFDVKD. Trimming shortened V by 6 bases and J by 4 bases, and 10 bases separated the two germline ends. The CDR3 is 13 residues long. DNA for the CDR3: TGTGCCACCAGTCCCTCCGATGCAGATACGCAGTATTTT. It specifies CATSPSDADTQYF.

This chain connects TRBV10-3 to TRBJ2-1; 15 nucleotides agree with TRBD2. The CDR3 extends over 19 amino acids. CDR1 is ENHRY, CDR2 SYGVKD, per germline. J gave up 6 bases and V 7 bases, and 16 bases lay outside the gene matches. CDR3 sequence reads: CAITEGGLAGGNSSNEQFF. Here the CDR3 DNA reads TGTGCCATCACTGAAGGGGGACTAGCGGGGGGCAATTCTTCCAATGAGCAGTTCTTC.